The T cell receptor beta chain described here comes from a study of blood T cells in healthy people across ages. Study-level information: About one barcoded beta molecule was captured per two T cells (by template switching).

This CDR3 is built from 16 residues. Germline V gives CDR1 SGHRS, CDR2 YFSETQ. V lost 2 bases to trimming and J lost 0 bases, with 14 bases between them. Next came a second PCR, run for roughly 7 to 12 cycles, which used a sample-barcoded 5' primer along with a J-beta primer mix. TCRdb analysed the 5' RACE reads with MiXCR anew, one entry per CDR3 protein. The table includes 1.5 million to 2 million distinct CDR3 sequences, roughly a third detected once. This clonotype was seen only a few times. The antigen is not known. Overall study results and limits: It was not possible, with unsorted PBMCs, to conclusively compare naive and antigen-experienced cells. Possibly confounding the expanded clonotype changes was the fact that donor CMV status was unknown.

The chain couples TRBV5-1 to TRBJ1-2; D gene ambiguous. The sequenced sample consisted of blood. This receptor was obtained from a woman under 40 in good health. The DNA for the CDR3 is TGCGCCAGCAGCTTAACCCCACAGAATTCTAACTATGGCTACACCTTC. Amino acids: CASSLTPQNSNYGYTF.